The T cell receptor (beta chain) under discussion was sequenced for a study of blood T cell repertoires in COVID-19. About the study: There were acute and convalescent COVID-19 samples, and they came from the United States, Italy and Spain. Sources were T cells, B-cell-depleted T cells, or PBMCs; the material itself was cDNA or gDNA.

In the original processing: It was from reference gene primer amplification that nucleated cell counts were estimated. Clones were read by immunoSEQ multiplex PCR, and TCRdb kept only the in-frame ones, dropping some. V, J and clone size are taken as reported in that table, and D and trimming were inferred from the DNA itself. The top ten hold 5.3% of the sample, which has some 71,000 clones, around 87% seen once. Germline CDR1 SGHAT, CDR2 FQNNGV. V lost 4 bases and J lost 1, with 12 bases in between. CDR3 length: 15 amino acids. The sequenced material came from peripheral blood. This chain uses TRBV11-2 with TRBJ2-3; D is ambiguous. This TCR came from a man aged 45-60 years with acute or convalescent COVID-19. The CDR3 nucleotides are TGTGCCAGCAGCTCAGGAACCTCGGGCACAGATACGCAGTATTTT. Its protein product is CASSSGTSGTDTQYF.